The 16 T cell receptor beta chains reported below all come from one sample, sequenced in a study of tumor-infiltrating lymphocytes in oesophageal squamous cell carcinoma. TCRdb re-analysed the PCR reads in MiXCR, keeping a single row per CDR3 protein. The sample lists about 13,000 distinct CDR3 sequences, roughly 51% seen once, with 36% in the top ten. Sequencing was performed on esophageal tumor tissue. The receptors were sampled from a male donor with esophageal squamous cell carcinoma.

This CDR3 is CASSYSGGWETQYF. In nucleotides, the CDR3 is TGTGCCAGCAGTTACTCGGGTGGGTGGGAGACCCAGTACTTC. The gene calls are TRBV6-6 and TRBJ2-7; D uncertain. The J call may be in error: the DNA end matches TRBJ2-5 better. Per germline, CDR1 MNHNY and CDR2 SVGAGI (reference sequence). This CDR3 is built from 14 residues.

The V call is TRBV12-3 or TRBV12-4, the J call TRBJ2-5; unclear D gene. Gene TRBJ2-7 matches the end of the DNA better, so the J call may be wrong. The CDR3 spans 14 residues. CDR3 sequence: CASSFRYEAYEQYF. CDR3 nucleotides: TGTGCCAGCAGTTTCAGATATGAGGCCTACGAGCAGTACTTC.

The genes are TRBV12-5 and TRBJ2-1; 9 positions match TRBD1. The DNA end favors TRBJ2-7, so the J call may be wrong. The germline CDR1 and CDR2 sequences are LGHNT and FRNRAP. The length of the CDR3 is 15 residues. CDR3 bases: TGTGCTAGTGGTACGACGGGACAGGGACGTAATGAGCAGTACTTC. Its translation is CASGTTGQGRNEQYF.

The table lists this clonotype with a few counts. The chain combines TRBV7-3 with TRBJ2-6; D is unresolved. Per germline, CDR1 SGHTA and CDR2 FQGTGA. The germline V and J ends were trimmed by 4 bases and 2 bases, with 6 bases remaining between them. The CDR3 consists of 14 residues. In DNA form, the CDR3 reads TGTGCCAGCAGCTCTTCCCCTGGGGCCAACGTCCTGACTTTC. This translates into CASSSSPGANVLTF.

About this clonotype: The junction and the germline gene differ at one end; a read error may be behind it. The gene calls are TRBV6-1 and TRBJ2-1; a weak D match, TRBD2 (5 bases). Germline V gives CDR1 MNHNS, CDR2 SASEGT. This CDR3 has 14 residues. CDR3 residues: CASREAETYNEQFF. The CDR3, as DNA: TGTGCCAGCAGAGAAGCGGAAACCTACAATGAGCAGTTCTTC.

CDR3 in amino acids: CASSLGQGDGYTF. The CDR3 nucleotides read TGTGCCAGCAGCTTGGGACAGGGGGATGGCTACACCTTC. This rearrangement joins TRBV7-4 to TRBJ1-2; 11 bases are shared with TRBD1. Trimming removed 3 bases from V and 6 bases from J; junction bases left unmatched: 0. This CDR3 contains 13 residues. CDR1 and CDR2 (germline): SGHVT, SQSDAQ.

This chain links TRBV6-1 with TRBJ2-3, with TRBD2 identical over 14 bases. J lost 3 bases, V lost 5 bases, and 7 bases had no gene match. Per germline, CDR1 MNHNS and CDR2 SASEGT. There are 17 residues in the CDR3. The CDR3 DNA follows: TGTGCCAGCAGTTTCAACGGACTAGCGGGGGGTACAGATACGCAGTATTTT. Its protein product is CASSFNGLAGGTDTQYF.

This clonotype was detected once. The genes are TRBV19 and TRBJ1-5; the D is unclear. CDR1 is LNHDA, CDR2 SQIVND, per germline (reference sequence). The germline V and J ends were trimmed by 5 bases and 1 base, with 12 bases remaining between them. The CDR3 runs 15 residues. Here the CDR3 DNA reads TGTGCCAGTAGTTTTAATCGGGGAAGCAATCAGCCCCAGCATTTT. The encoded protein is CASSFNRGSNQPQHF. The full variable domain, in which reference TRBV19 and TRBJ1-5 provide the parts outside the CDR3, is DGGITQSPKYLFRKEGQNVTLSCEQNLNHDAMYWYRQDPGQGLRLIYYSQIVNDFQKGDIAEGYSVSREKKESFPLTVTSAQKNPTAFYLCASSFNRGSNQPQHFGDGTRLSIL.

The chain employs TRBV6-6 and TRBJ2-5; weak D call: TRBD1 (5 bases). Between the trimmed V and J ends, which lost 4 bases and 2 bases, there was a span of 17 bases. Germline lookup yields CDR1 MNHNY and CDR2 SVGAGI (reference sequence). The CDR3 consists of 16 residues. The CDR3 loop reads CASSFPAGKAQETQYF. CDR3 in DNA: TGTGCCAGCAGTTTCCCAGCAGGGAAGGCTCAAGAGACCCAGTACTTC.

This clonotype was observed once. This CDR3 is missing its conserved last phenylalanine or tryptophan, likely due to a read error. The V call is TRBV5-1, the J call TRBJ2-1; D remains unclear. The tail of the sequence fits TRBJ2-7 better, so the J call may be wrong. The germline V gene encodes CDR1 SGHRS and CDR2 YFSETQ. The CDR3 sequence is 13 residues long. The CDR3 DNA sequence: TGCGCCAGCGCACAGCCAAGCACAGATACGCAGTACTTA. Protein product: CASAQPSTDTQYL.

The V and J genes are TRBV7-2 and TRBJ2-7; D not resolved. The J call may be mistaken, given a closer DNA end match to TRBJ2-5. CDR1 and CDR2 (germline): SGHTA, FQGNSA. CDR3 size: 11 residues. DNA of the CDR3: TGTGCCAGCAGCTTATCCGAGACCCAGTACTTC. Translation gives CASSLSETQYF.

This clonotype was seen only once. The CDR3 nucleotides are TGCGCCAGCAGTGAGCCCGGACAGATGTACGAGCAGTTCTTC. Translating it yields CASSEPGQMYEQFF. The chain joins TRBV10-2 to TRBJ2-4, with D possibly matching TRBD1 (6 bases). The J call may be faulty, since TRBJ2-1 better matches the DNA end. Germline values: CDR1 WSHSY, CDR2 SAAADI. CDR3 size: 14 residues.

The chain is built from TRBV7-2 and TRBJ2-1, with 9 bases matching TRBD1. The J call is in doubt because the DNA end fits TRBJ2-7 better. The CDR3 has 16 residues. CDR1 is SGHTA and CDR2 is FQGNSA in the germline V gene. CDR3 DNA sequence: TGTGCCAGCAGCTTAGGCTGGGGACAGGGATACAATGAGCAGTACTTC. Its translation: CASSLGWGQGYNEQYF.

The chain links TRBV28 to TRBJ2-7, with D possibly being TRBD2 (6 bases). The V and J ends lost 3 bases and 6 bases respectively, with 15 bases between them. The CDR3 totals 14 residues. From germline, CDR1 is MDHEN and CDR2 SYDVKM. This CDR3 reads CASSFRRGTPEQYF. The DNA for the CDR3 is TGTGCCAGCAGTTTTAGGAGGGGAACTCCCGAGCAGTACTTC. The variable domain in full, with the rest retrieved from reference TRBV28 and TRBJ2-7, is DVKVTQSSRYLVKRTGEKVFLECVQDMDHENMFWYRQDPGLGLRLIYFSYDVKMKEKGDIPEGYSVSREKKERFSLILESASTNQTSMYLCASSFRRGTPEQYFGPGTRLTVT.

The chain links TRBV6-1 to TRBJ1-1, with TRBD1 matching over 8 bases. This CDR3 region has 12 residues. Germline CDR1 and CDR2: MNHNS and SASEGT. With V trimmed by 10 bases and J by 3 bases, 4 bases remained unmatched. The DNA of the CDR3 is TGTGCCAACTGGACAGGGTACACTGAAGCTTTCTTT. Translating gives CANWTGYTEAFF.

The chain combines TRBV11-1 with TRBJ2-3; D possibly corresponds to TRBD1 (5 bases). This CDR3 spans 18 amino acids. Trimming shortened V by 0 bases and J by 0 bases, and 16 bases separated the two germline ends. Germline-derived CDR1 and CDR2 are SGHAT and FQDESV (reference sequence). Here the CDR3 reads CASSLALGHSSSTDTQYF. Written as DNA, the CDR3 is TGTGCCAGCAGCTTAGCATTAGGACACTCTTCTAGCACAGATACGCAGTATTTT.